What follows are 27 T cell receptor beta chains derived from one specimen sequenced in a study of T cells in women clearing cervical HPV infection. Using immunoSEQ multiplex PCR, the repertoire was profiled, and TCRdb retains in-frame clones only, with some absent. This sample's clone table lists 31,000 or so clones. The sequencing sample was made of blood buffy coat. The source of these receptors is a woman between 18 and 70 years old with a cervical HPV16 infection that either progressed to CIN3+ or cleared (not recorded which).

With regard to this clone: The read gets to within 3 residues of the CDR3 end, and the germline J gene fills in the rest. J is TRBJ1-1 and V is TRBV7-8; 8 bases match TRBD1. Germline CDR1 SGHVS, CDR2 FQNEAQ. The CDR3 spans 14 residues. The sequenced CDR3 bases are TGTGCCAGCAGCTCCCCGGGACAGGCGAATGGA. Protein sequence: CASSSPGQANG. From start to end, the CDR3 is CASSSPGQANGAFF.

Remarks on this clone: The CDR3 end lies 3 residues beyond the end of the read and is filled in from the germline J gene. The chain recombines TRBV7-2 with TRBJ1-2; 10 nucleotides match TRBD1. Germline CDR1 and CDR2: SGHTA and FQGNSA. The CDR3 runs 13 residues. Here the CDR3 reads CAMATGGAGGYTF. The sequenced CDR3 bases are TGTGCCATGGCGACAGGGGGCGCGGGAGGC. Full variable domain (remainder filled in from reference TRBV7-2 and TRBJ1-2): GAGVSQSPSNKVTEKGKDVELRCDPISGHTALYWYRQSLGQGLEFLIYFQGNSAPDKSGLPSDRFSAERTGGSVSTLTIQRTQQEDSAVYLCAMATGGAGGYTFGSGTRLTVV.

A note on this clone: The read falls 3 residues short of the CDR3 end, and the missing part is taken from the germline J gene. The gene calls are TRBV5-1 and TRBJ2-2; TRBD1 matches 8 bases. This CDR3 spans 16 amino acids. V trimming: 7 bases; J trimming: 0 bases; junction bases outside the gene matches: 8. Per germline, CDR1 SGHRS and CDR2 YFSETQ. CDR3: CASQMGQVSNTGELFF. CDR3 DNA (partial): TGCGCCAGCCAAATGGGACAGGTTTCGAACACCGGGGAG.

A note on this clone: The read terminates 3 residues before the CDR3 end, so the remaining end is supplied by the germline J gene. The rearrangement links TRBV20-1 to TRBJ1-2, with D hard to call. The germline V gene has CDR1 DFQATT and CDR2 SNEGSKA (reference sequence). The CDR3 sequence is 12 residues long. The CDR3 sequence is CSAPPGRAGYTF. CDR3 DNA, as far as it was read: TGCAGTGCTCCACCGGGGAGAGCCGGC.

About this clone: The read comes to an end 3 residues before the CDR3 does, leaving the germline J gene to fill in the end. The rearrangement uses TRBV11-2 and TRBJ2-7, with TRBD1 as a possible D gene (5 bases). V shed 4 bases and J shed 2 bases, with 12 bases lying between them. The CDR3 has 14 residues. The germline V gene has CDR1 SGHAT and CDR2 FQNNGV. CDR3 loop: CASSSPGSPYEQYF. The sequenced part of the CDR3 DNA is TGTGCCAGCAGCTCCCCAGGGTCCCCCTACGAG.

Comments on this clone: Coverage ceases 3 residues before the CDR3 finishes, and the germline J gene fills in the end. The V call is TRBV7-2, the J call TRBJ1-1; D possibly corresponds to TRBD1 (6 bases). V was cut by 5 bases and J by 4 bases, with 11 bases left in between. This CDR3 has 13 amino acids. Germline V gives CDR1 SGHTA, CDR2 FQGNSA. The chain's CDR3 is CASSEQQGTEAFF. Partial CDR3 DNA: TGTGCCAGCAGCGAACAACAGGGCACTGAA.

A remark on this clone: The read is 3 residues too short to cover the CDR3 end, so that end is filled in from the germline J gene. The chain joins TRBV7-8 to TRBJ2-7; TRBD1 matches at 10 bases. V shed 3 bases and J 1 base; nucleotides not matched to a gene: 9. This CDR3 contains 17 residues. CDR1 and CDR2 from the germline V gene are SGHVS and FQNEAQ. The CDR3 is CASSFSSGQGISYEQYF. Incomplete CDR3 DNA: TGTGCCAGCAGCTTCTCGTCGGGACAGGGGATATCCTACGAG.

Points on this clone: The read terminates 3 residues ahead of where the CDR3 ends, so the germline J gene completes it. This chain connects TRBV2 to TRBJ2-3, with 8 bases fitting TRBD2. The CDR3 runs 18 residues. V shed 4 bases and J 1 base; nucleotides not matched to a gene: 13. Germline V gene lookup returns CDR1 SNHLY and CDR2 FYNNEI. Partial CDR3 DNA: TGTGCCAGCAGTGGGGCTTCGGGGGGGGGCGTTGGCACAGATACG. Encoded protein: CASSGASGGGVGTDT. The entire CDR3 protein is CASSGASGGGVGTDTQYF.

In the case of this clone: The CDR3 is cut off 3 residues early in the read; its end comes from the germline J gene. This rearrangement joins TRBV7-2 to TRBJ2-6; no firm D call. The CDR3 runs 15 residues. V lost 6 bases and J 2 bases, leaving 11 bases between the germline ends. The germline V gene encodes CDR1 SGHTA and CDR2 FQGNSA. Here the CDR3 reads CASRSDRAGANVLTF. CDR3 DNA, as far as it was read: TGTGCCAGCAGATCTGACCGGGCTGGGGCCAACGTC.

Notes on this clone: The CDR3 extends 3 residues past the end of the read, so its final part is completed from the germline J gene. The rearrangement joins TRBV12-3 or TRBV12-4 to TRBJ2-7; no firm D call. The CDR3 has 17 amino acids. Trimming shortened V by 2 bases and J by 3 bases, and 20 bases separated the two germline ends. Partial CDR3 DNA: TGTGCCAGCAGTTTATCAGGCTCGTCACCCTTTAGCTACGAG. This codes for CASSLSGSSPFSYE. The full-length CDR3 reads as CASSLSGSSPFSYEQYF.

As concerns this clone: The DNA ends 3 residues before the CDR3 does, and the rest of the CDR3 is filled in from the germline J gene. The rearrangement uses TRBV20-1 and TRBJ1-1; a weak D match, TRBD1 (5 bases). Between the trimmed V and J ends, which lost 0 bases and 1 base, there was a span of 12 bases. Per the germline V gene, CDR1 is DFQATT and CDR2 is SNEGSKA (reference sequence). The CDR3 contains 15 residues. The CDR3 here is CSARDRGSGNTEAFF. CDR3 bases read: TGCAGTGCTAGAGATCGGGGGTCCGGGAACACTGAA.

As regards this clone: The sequenced fragment ends 3 residues before the CDR3 boundary, so the rest is inferred from the germline J gene. This chain connects TRBV7-2 to TRBJ2-1, with 11 bases aligning to TRBD2. Germline-derived CDR1 and CDR2 are SGHTA and FQGNSA. The CDR3 is 15 residues long. V lost 5 bases and J lost 6; bases outside the gene matches: 6. The sequenced CDR3 bases are TGTGCCAGCAGCCCAACTAGCGGGAGATTCAATGAG. Protein: CASSPTSGRFNE. The full-length CDR3 reads as CASSPTSGRFNEQFF.

Worth noting for this clone: The CDR3 end falls 3 residues outside the read, so it is completed with the germline J gene. V gene TRBV12-3 or TRBV12-4 combines with J gene TRBJ2-7, with 13 bases matching TRBD2. The CDR3 has 17 amino acids. The V gene end was trimmed by 6 bases and the J gene end by 1 base; junction bases not matched to a gene: 9. CDR3 sequence reads: CASSPATSGRRSYEQYF. CDR3 DNA, as far as it was read: TGTGCCAGCAGCCCCGCGACTAGCGGGAGGAGATCCTACGAG.

As to this clone: Sequencing ends 3 residues short of the CDR3 end; the germline J gene provides the rest. The V call is TRBV18, the J call TRBJ2-5, with D perhaps TRBD2 (6 bases). V lost 5 bases and J 4 bases, leaving 14 bases between the germline ends. Per germline, CDR1 KGHSH and CDR2 LQKENI. This CDR3 comprises 14 residues. Incomplete CDR3 DNA: TGTGCCAGCTCATTCAGGGAGGTTGGAGAGACC. Translated: CASSFREVGET. The whole CDR3 reads CASSFREVGETQYF.

A remark on this clone: Read data end 3 residues before the CDR3 end; the end is taken from the germline J gene. The gene calls are TRBV11-2 and TRBJ1-6; tentative D call: TRBD1 (6 bases). Per germline, CDR1 SGHAT and CDR2 FQNNGV. Deletions cut 6 bases from V and 0 bases from J, with 9 bases between. The CDR3 length is 15 residues. The sequenced part of the CDR3 DNA is TGTGCCAGCAGACAGGGTAGCTCCTATAATTCACCC. Its translation: CASRQGSSYNSP. The whole CDR3 reads CASRQGSSYNSPLHF.

Turning to this clone: The CDR3 extends 3 residues past the end of the read, so its final part is completed from the germline J gene. The chain links TRBV18 to TRBJ2-1; D remains unclear. The V end lost 3 bases, the J end lost 2 bases, and 5 bases lay between the germline ends. CDR1 and CDR2 from the germline V gene are KGHSH and LQKENI. The CDR3 covers 13 residues. The CDR3 sequence: CASSPAAYNEQFF. The DNA read from the CDR3 is TGTGCCAGCTCACCCGCGGCCTACAATGAG.

About this clone: Sequencing ends 3 residues short of the CDR3 end; the germline J gene provides the rest. The rearrangement links TRBV6-2 or TRBV6-3 to TRBJ2-7; TRBD2 matches 8 bases. Germline V gives CDR1 MNHEY, CDR2 SVGEGT. The CDR3 totals 14 residues. After removal of 6 bases from V and 0 bases from J, the junction contained 4 bases not matched to a gene. Incomplete CDR3 DNA: TGTGCCAGCAGCCCTAGCGGGTTCTCCTACGAG. Its protein product is CASSPSGFSYE. The full-length CDR3 reads as CASSPSGFSYEQYF.

About this clone itself: The sequence runs out 3 residues before the end of the CDR3; the remainder is reconstructed from the germline J gene. V gene TRBV5-1 combines with J gene TRBJ2-5, with D uncertain. The V gene lost 5 bases and the J gene lost 0 bases, with 5 bases spanning the gap. The CDR3 spans 12 residues. Germline V gene lookup returns CDR1 SGHRS and CDR2 YFSETQ. The CDR3 DNA, read in part, is TGCGCCAGCAGACACGACCAAGAGACC. Protein product: CASRHDQET. The full CDR3 protein is CASRHDQETQYF. Looking up the rest from reference TRBV5-1 and TRBJ2-5 gives the full variable domain: KAGVTQTPRYLIKTRGQQVTLSCSPISGHRSVSWYQQTPGQGLQFLFEYFSETQRNKGNFPGRFSGRQFSNSRSEMNVSTLELGDSALYLCASRHDQETQYFGPGTRLLVL.

Regarding this clone: The read comes to an end 3 residues before the CDR3 does, leaving the germline J gene to fill in the end. The chain couples TRBV7-3 to TRBJ2-3, with TRBD2 matching 12 bases. Trimming cost V 5 bases and J 7 bases; bases outside gene matches: 7. The CDR3 runs to 15 residues. Germline loops: CDR1 SGHTA, CDR2 FQGTGA. The CDR3 sequence is CASSTTSGGQNTQYF. CDR3 bases read: TGTGCCAGCAGCACTACTAGCGGGGGGCAAAATACG.

Points on this clone: The CDR3 end lies 3 residues beyond the end of the read and is filled in from the germline J gene. The chain is built from TRBV20-1 and TRBJ1-2; D may be TRBD1 (5 bases). CDR3 length equals 12 residues. Germline V lookup: CDR1 DFQATT, CDR2 SNEGSKA (reference sequence). The V gene lost 3 bases and the J gene lost 7 bases, with 12 bases spanning the gap. The sequenced CDR3 bases are TGCAGTGCTAGCTTACAGGCCTTTGGC. Its translation is CSASLQAFG. The whole CDR3 reads CSASLQAFGYTF.

In regard to this clone: The sequence runs out 3 residues before the end of the CDR3; the remainder is reconstructed from the germline J gene. The J gene is TRBJ2-2, the V gene TRBV7-9; D is perhaps TRBD1 (5 bases). V lost 10 bases, J lost 6 bases, and 18 bases lay in between. CDR1 is SEHNR, CDR2 FQNEAQ, per germline (reference sequence). The CDR3 has 14 amino acids. The CDR3 DNA, read in part, is TGTGCCACCCCCCGGGCAGGGCGACCCGGGGAG. Residues: CATPRAGRPGE. The whole CDR3 sequence is CATPRAGRPGELFF.

Notes on this clone: The read ends 3 residues early relative to the CDR3; the germline J gene fills the gap. The rearrangement links TRBV2 to TRBJ1-1; 7 nucleotides align to TRBD1. Germline assignment: CDR1 SNHLY and CDR2 FYNNEI. Unmatched junction bases numbered 2, after V lost 6 bases and J lost 1 base. CDR3 size: 13 residues. The part of the CDR3 DNA that was read is TGTGCCAGCAGGGGGGACAGGAACACTGAA. Its translation: CASRGDRNTE. The full CDR3 sequence reads CASRGDRNTEAFF.

With respect to this clone: The CDR3 goes on 3 residues after the read ends, and that part is filled in from the germline J gene. The chain recombines TRBV5-4 with TRBJ1-2; the D gene is possibly TRBD1 (5 bases). Trimming removed 2 bases from V and 0 bases from J, with 11 bases in between. CDR3 size: 15 residues. Germline V gives CDR1 SGHNT, CDR2 YYREEE (reference sequence). The chain's CDR3 is CASSFDRYSNYGYTF. The part of the CDR3 DNA that was read is TGTGCCAGCAGCTTCGACAGATACTCTAACTATGGC.

A note on this clone: With the read ending 3 residues before the CDR3 end, the germline J gene is used to fill in that end. This chain links TRBV6-2 or TRBV6-3 with TRBJ2-3; 9 bases agree with TRBD2. The J segment lost 2 bases and the V segment lost 6 bases, leaving 6 bases of the junction unmatched. The CDR3 covers 15 residues. The germline CDR1 and CDR2 sequences are MNHEY and SVGEGT. CDR3 DNA, as far as it was read: TGTGCCAGCAGGGAGCTAGCGGGGTCCACAGATACG. This translates into CASRELAGSTDT. The whole CDR3 sequence reads CASRELAGSTDTQYF.

With regard to this clone: The read finishes 3 residues shy of the CDR3 end, and the germline J gene is used to complete it. The rearrangement joins TRBV10-3 to TRBJ2-3, with 11 bases matching TRBD2. V trimming: 5 bases; J trimming: 8 bases; junction bases outside the gene matches: 6. In germline, CDR1 is ENHRY, CDR2 SYGVKD. This CDR3 comprises 14 residues. CDR3 bases read: TGTGCCATCAGTCTAGCGGGGGGTCATGTTACG. This gives the protein CAISLAGGHVT. The CDR3, in full, reads CAISLAGGHVTQYF.

The CDR3: CASSFSGSRGETQYF. CDR3 DNA, as far as it was read: TGTGCCAGCAGTTTCTCCGGGTCACGGGGAGAGACC. The chain has TRBV14 and TRBJ2-5; TRBD2 is a possible D gene (5 bases). The CDR3 goes on 3 residues after the read ends, and that part is filled in from the germline J gene. The CDR3 spans 15 residues. Germline V gene lookup returns CDR1 SGHDN and CDR2 FVKESK. Trimming stripped 6 bases from V and 4 bases from J, with 18 bases between.

In regard to this clone: The observed sequence ends 3 residues before the CDR3 terminus, with the missing tail filled in from the germline J gene. This chain links TRBV7-9 with TRBJ1-5; weak D call: TRBD1 (6 bases). The CDR3 consists of 14 residues. The ends were cut back, 4 bases at V and 3 bases at J, with 10 bases in the middle. Germline values: CDR1 SEHNR, CDR2 FQNEAQ (reference sequence). CDR3 in amino acids: CASSSGQTNQPQHF. The sequenced CDR3 bases are TGTGCCAGCAGCTCAGGACAGACCAATCAGCCC.